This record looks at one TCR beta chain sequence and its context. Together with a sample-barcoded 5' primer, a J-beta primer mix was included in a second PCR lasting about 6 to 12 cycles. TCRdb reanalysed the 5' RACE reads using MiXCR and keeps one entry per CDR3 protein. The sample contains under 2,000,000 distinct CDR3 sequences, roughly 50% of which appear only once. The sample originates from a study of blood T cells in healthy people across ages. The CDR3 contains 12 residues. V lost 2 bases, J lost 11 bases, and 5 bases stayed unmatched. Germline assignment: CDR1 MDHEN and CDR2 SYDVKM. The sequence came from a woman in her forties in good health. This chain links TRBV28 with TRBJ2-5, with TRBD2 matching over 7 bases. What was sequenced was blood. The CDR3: CASSLAGGNQYF. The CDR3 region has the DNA TGTGCCAGCAGTTTAGCCGGGGGGAATCAGTACTTC. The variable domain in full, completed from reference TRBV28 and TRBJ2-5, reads DVKVTQSSRYLVKRTGEKVFLECVQDMDHENMFWYRQDPGLGLRLIYFSYDVKMKEKGDIPEGYSVSREKKERFSLILESASTNQTSMYLCASSLAGGNQYFGPGTRLLVL.